This entry is about one T cell receptor beta chain. The record originates from a study of blood T cell repertoires in COVID-19. Overall study: Spain, Italy and the United States supplied samples that represented acute and convalescent COVID-19.

The table came from immunoSEQ multiplex PCR; TCRdb's copy has only in-frame clones and leaves some out. The sample holds 150,000 to 200,000 clones, more than 75% seen once. CDR3 length: 14 amino acids. Trimming left V 5 bases short and J 0 bases short, with 10 bases between. Germline V CDR1 and CDR2: LNHDA, SQIVND (reference sequence). The sequenced sample was PBMCs or T cells enriched from blood (not recorded which). The gene calls are TRBV19 and TRBJ1-1; weak D call: TRBD1 (5 bases). The TCR sequence derives from a woman in her fifties or sixties with acute COVID-19. The CDR3 reads CASSVGLLNTEAFF. The CDR3 region has the DNA TGTGCCAGTAGTGTGGGACTGTTGAACACTGAAGCTTTCTTT.